The TCR beta chain under discussion was sequenced for a study of blood T cell repertoires in COVID-19. Study overall: COVID-19 samples, acute and convalescent, were from the United States, Italy and Spain.

Study processing details: Amplified reference gene primers provided the basis for estimating nucleated cell counts. Profiling relied on immunoSEQ multiplex PCR, and the TCRdb table lists in-frame clones only, not all of them. V, J and clone size derive from that table, while D and trimming were established from the DNA sequence. The sample carries about 94,000 clones, 80% recorded once. Germline V gene lookup returns CDR1 SGDLS and CDR2 YYNGEE. V lost 3 bases and J 3 bases, leaving 10 bases between the germline ends. This CDR3 has 15 amino acids. The chain combines TRBV9 with TRBJ1-6; D uncertain. This sequence originates from a woman older than 75 with acute or convalescent COVID-19. The sample consisted of peripheral blood. In DNA form, the CDR3 reads TGTGCCAGCAGCGAGGCCCCGGGCTATAATTCACCCCTCCACTTT. Translated: CASSEAPGYNSPLHF.